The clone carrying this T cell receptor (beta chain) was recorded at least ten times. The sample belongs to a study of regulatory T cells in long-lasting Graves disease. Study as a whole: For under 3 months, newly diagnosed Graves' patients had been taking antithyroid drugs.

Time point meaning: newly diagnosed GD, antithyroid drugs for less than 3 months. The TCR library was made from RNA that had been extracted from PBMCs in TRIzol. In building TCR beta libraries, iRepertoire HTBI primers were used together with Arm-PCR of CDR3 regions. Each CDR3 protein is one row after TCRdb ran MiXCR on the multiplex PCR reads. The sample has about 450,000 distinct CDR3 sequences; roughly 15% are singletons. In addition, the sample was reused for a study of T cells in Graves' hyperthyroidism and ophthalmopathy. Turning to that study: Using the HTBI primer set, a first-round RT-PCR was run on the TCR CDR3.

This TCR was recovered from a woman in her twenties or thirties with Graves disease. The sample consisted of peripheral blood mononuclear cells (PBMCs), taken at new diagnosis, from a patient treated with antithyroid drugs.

The CDR3 DNA reads TGTGCCAGCAGCTTTGGTAACGGGTACGAGCAGTACTTC. Amino acids: CASSFGNGYEQYF. This sequence joins TRBV7-9 and TRBJ2-7; D is undetermined. The CDR3 is 13 residues long. The germline V gene has CDR1 SEHNR and CDR2 FQNEAQ (reference sequence). Between the trimmed V and J ends, which lost 3 bases and 4 bases, there was a span of 10 bases.